A single sample is the source of the 19 T cell receptor beta chains below, sequenced in a study of T cell repertoires in cytomegalovirus infection. These TCRs' antigens remain unknown. TCRdb reanalysed the reads using MiXCR and keeps one entry per CDR3 protein. Of 550,000 to 850,000 distinct CDR3 sequences in the sample, about 30% were seen once. The sample in question was cultured PBMCs, obtained from culture after CMV antigen stimulation. The receptor source for this set is a human donor in good health (CMV status not recorded). Some clones in this sample may be carry-over from other donors' samples.

The gene calls are TRBV6-1 and TRBJ2-7, with 10 bases lining up with TRBD1. The CDR3 runs to 14 residues. Germline V gene data show CDR1 as MNHNS and CDR2 as SASEGT. As DNA, the CDR3 is TGTACCGCCCGACGGACAGGGGGTTCCTACGAGCAGTACTTC. Protein product: CTARRTGGSYEQYF.

The V call is TRBV7-9, the J call TRBJ1-5; 9 bases align to TRBD1. The germline V gene encodes CDR1 SEHNR and CDR2 FQNEAQ (reference sequence). The length of the CDR3 is 15 residues. The V and J ends lost 3 bases and 6 bases, in that order; junction bases with no gene match: 6. The CDR3 DNA is TGTGCCAGCAGCTTCGGGACAGGGTATGGTCAGCCCCAGCATTTT. Residues: CASSFGTGYGQPQHF.

The sample holds many counts of this clonotype. The chain is built from TRBV7-6 and TRBJ1-1, with 8 positions matching TRBD1. Germline V lookup: CDR1 SGHVS, CDR2 FNYEAQ. The CDR3 is 14 residues long. V was pared by 5 bases and J by 3 bases, with 5 bases of the junction left unmatched. For the CDR3, the DNA is TGTGCCAGCAGCAAGCAGGGGGCCCACACTGAAGCTTTCTTT. Its protein product is CASSKQGAHTEAFF.

This clonotype was counted a single time. The chain is built from TRBV18 and TRBJ2-5; D perhaps matches TRBD2 (6 bases). CDR3 length equals 15 residues. Germline V lookup: CDR1 KGHSH, CDR2 LQKENI. The germline V and J ends were trimmed by 3 bases and 1 base, with 12 bases remaining between them. The chain's CDR3 is CASSPVRGIQETQYF. The DNA of the CDR3 is TGTGCCAGCTCACCGGTACGGGGGATCCAAGAGACCCAGTACTTC.

V is TRBV12-3 or TRBV12-4 and J is TRBJ2-1, with D tentatively TRBD1 (6 bases). Trimming cost V 7 bases and J 2 bases, with 9 bases left between them. CDR3 length: 13 residues. The CDR3 DNA sequence: TGTGCCAGCAATCAGGGGACCTACAATGAGCAGTTCTTC. Residues: CASNQGTYNEQFF.

This clonotype has only a few counts. This chain joins TRBV11-2 and TRBJ1-1; 7 bases line up with TRBD1. J was trimmed by 11 bases and V by 4 bases; bases with no gene match: 4. CDR1 is SGHAT and CDR2 is FQNNGV in the germline V gene. The CDR3 has 11 amino acids. CDR3 DNA: TGTGCCAGCAGCTCAGGGGGTTGGGCTTTCTTT. Its protein is CASSSGGWAFF.

The chain recombines TRBV5-1 with TRBJ2-5, with 10 nucleotides matching TRBD2. Germline V lookup: CDR1 SGHRS, CDR2 YFSETQ. With 3 bases clipped from V and 1 base from J, the junction kept 9 bases outside the gene matches. The CDR3 length is 17 residues. This chain's CDR3 is CASSYQPGLASQETQYF. The CDR3 nucleotides read TGCGCCAGCAGCTATCAACCGGGACTAGCGTCCCAAGAGACCCAGTACTTC.

The chain couples TRBV7-2 to TRBJ2-5; possibly TRBD1 for D (6 bases). There are 13 residues in the CDR3. Germline lookup yields CDR1 SGHTA and CDR2 FQGNSA. Trimming cost V 10 bases and J 2 bases, with 14 bases left between them. CDR3 nucleotide sequence: TGTGCCATCGCCAGGGGATGTCAAGAGACCCAGTACTTC. Translated, it gives CAIARGCQETQYF.

This clonotype was counted only a few times. CDR3 nucleotides: TGTGCCAGCAGTTGGGGTAGGAGTCCTAATTCACCCCTCCACTTT. Protein sequence: CASSWGRSPNSPLHF. The chain links TRBV12-3 or TRBV12-4 to TRBJ1-6; D gene uncertain. V was trimmed by 4 bases and J by 6 bases, leaving 13 bases between them. The length of the CDR3 is 15 residues.

The chain links TRBV7-2 to TRBJ2-7; D unresolved. Germline V gene lookup returns CDR1 SGHTA and CDR2 FQGNSA. The ends were cut back, 1 base at V and 3 bases at J, with 7 bases in the middle. The CDR3 extends over 13 amino acids. The CDR3: CASSLVRNYEQYF. In nucleotides, the CDR3 is TGTGCCAGCAGCTTAGTTCGCAACTACGAGCAGTACTTC.

The gene calls are TRBV5-1 and TRBJ2-5; 7 nucleotides line up with TRBD1. Germline V gene sequence: CDR1 SGHRS, CDR2 YFSETQ. V shed 4 bases and J 5 bases; nucleotides not matched to a gene: 11. There are 15 residues in the CDR3. The CDR3 loop is CASSPPTGQVETQYF. The CDR3 nucleotides read TGCGCCAGCAGCCCCCCGACAGGGCAGGTGGAGACCCAGTACTTC.

This chain links TRBV20-1 with TRBJ1-1; no clear D gene. CDR1 is DFQATT, CDR2 SNEGSKA, per germline (reference sequence). The CDR3 is 11 amino acids. The V and J ends lost 0 bases and 8 bases respectively, with 7 bases between them. CDR3 bases: TGCAGTGCTAGAGATCAACTAGAAGCTTTCTTT. Translated, it gives CSARDQLEAFF.

This clonotype was recorded a few times. The V gene is TRBV5-1, the J gene TRBJ1-1; 7 bases map to TRBD1. Trimming cost V 4 bases and J 1 base; bases outside gene matches: 7. This CDR3 has 15 residues. CDR1 is SGHRS, CDR2 YFSETQ, per germline. CDR3 coding DNA: TGCGCCAGCAGCAAAACAACAGGGGCGAACACTGAAGCTTTCTTT. Translation gives CASSKTTGANTEAFF.

The chain links TRBV12-3 or TRBV12-4 to TRBJ1-2, with a tentative D call TRBD1 (6 bases). V dropped 8 bases and J dropped 4 bases, with 11 bases sitting between them. CDR3 length: 12 residues. The CDR3: CASRGGAYGYTF. For the CDR3, the DNA is TGTGCCAGCCGGGGGGGGGCCTATGGCTACACCTTC.

This clonotype was seen a handful of times. The genes are TRBV6-2 or TRBV6-3 and TRBJ2-7; possible D gene TRBD1, 6 bases. V was clipped by 0 bases and J by 2 bases, with 11 bases between them. Germline values: CDR1 MNHEY, CDR2 SVGEGT. The CDR3 runs to 15 residues. The CDR3 coding sequence is TGTGCCAGCAGTTACTCGAAAGGGACACCCTACGAGCAGTACTTC. This encodes CASSYSKGTPYEQYF.

V and J are TRBV6-2 or TRBV6-3 and TRBJ2-3, with D tentatively TRBD2 (5 bases). The germline gives CDR1 MNHEY, CDR2 SVGEGT. V was cut by 0 bases and J by 6 bases, with 19 bases left in between. The CDR3 consists of 17 residues. The CDR3 here is CASSYSRLSGPGDTQYF. The CDR3 region has the DNA TGTGCCAGCAGTTACTCGCGACTCAGCGGCCCCGGGGATACGCAGTATTTT.

V usage is TRBV18 and J usage is TRBJ1-5; 7 bases match TRBD1. This CDR3 region has 14 residues. After removal of 6 bases from V and 5 bases from J, the junction contained 7 bases not matched to a gene. Germline assignment: CDR1 KGHSH and CDR2 LQKENI. The CDR3 bases are TGTGCCAGCTCGTACGCAGGGACAGATCAGCCCCAGCATTTT. Translation gives CASSYAGTDQPQHF.

The J gene is TRBJ1-3, the V gene TRBV14; no firm D call. From germline, CDR1 is SGHDN and CDR2 FVKESK. The V gene lost 1 base and the J gene lost 0 bases, with 7 bases spanning the gap. This CDR3 contains 15 residues. The chain's CDR3 is CASSQVVLSGNTIYF. In nucleotides, the CDR3 is TGTGCCAGCAGCCAAGTAGTACTCTCTGGAAACACCATATATTTT.

DNA of the CDR3: TGTGCCAGCAGTGAAGCGCGCGGGGGGCAACGAGATACGCAGTATTTT. Protein sequence: CASSEARGGQRDTQYF. V gene TRBV6-1 combines with J gene TRBJ2-3; the match to TRBD2 covers 8 bases. Germline trimming cut 0 bases from V and 5 bases from J; bases unmatched to any gene: 7. Germline CDR1 and CDR2: MNHNS and SASEGT. This CDR3 region has 16 residues.